Listed below are T cell receptor beta chains from one sample, sequenced in a study of early T cells in non-severe SARS-CoV-2 infection. TCRdb used MiXCR to reprocess the 5' RACE reads, holding one entry per CDR3 protein. The sample consists of tens of thousands of distinct CDR3 sequences, 16% of them appearing once. This material consisted of whole blood, taken at baseline. The receptors were gathered from an adult who was a healthcare worker with PCR-confirmed SARS-CoV-2 infection or an uninfected control (not recorded which). Each CDR3 is given with its conserved first and last residue. A D gene is named only where the DNA matches it firmly. The size field is filled for only some rows; it gives once, few, many or a size class.

D gene	J gene	clone size	V gene	CDR3 DNA	CDR3 protein
-	TRBJ2-5	few	TRBV20-1	TGCAGTGCTAGCAGGGAAGAGACCCAGTACTTC	CSASREETQYF
-	TRBJ2-7	-	TRBV9	TGTGCCAGCAGCGTAGGTGTGACTAGCGAGCAGTACTTC	CASSVGVTSEQYF
-	TRBJ2-3	many	TRBV9	TGTGCCAGCACCCCGCACGGCGCCGACCTAGCCACAGATACGCAGTATTTT	CASTPHGADLATDTQYF
TRBD1	TRBJ1-1	-	TRBV6-6	TGTGCCAGCAGTAAGGACAGGGCAACTGAAGCTTTCTTT	CASSKDRATEAFF
TRBD2	TRBJ2-5	few	TRBV7-9	TGTGCCAGCAGCTTCGGACTAGCGGGAAAAGAGACCCAGTACTTC	CASSFGLAGKETQYF
-	TRBJ1-2	few	TRBV28	TGTGCCAGCAGTCGCCTCCCAGGGGAAGGTTATGGCTACACCTTC	CASSRLPGEGYGYTF
-	TRBJ2-3	-	TRBV2	TGTGCCAGCGGGGCGGGCACAGATACGCAGTATTTT	CASGAGTDTQYF
-	TRBJ2-7	few	TRBV30	TGTGCCTGGAGTGTACAAGGTTTTGAGCAGTACTTC	CAWSVQGFEQYF
-	TRBJ2-2	few	TRBV19	TGTGCCAGTAGTAAACAGGGACATCCCACCGGGGAGCTGTTTTTT	CASSKQGHPTGELFF
-	TRBJ2-7	-	TRBV20-1	TGCAGTGCTAGACCCCAGGGCCTTACCTACGAGCAGTACTTC	CSARPQGLTYEQYF
-	TRBJ2-5	many	TRBV9	TGTGCCAGCAGCTTAGGGGGTGCAGGAGGCCAAGAGACCCAGTACTTC	CASSLGGAGGQETQYF
TRBD1	TRBJ2-7	many	TRBV27	TGTGCCAGCAGTCAAGACAGGGGGCTGGGGGAGCAGTACTTC	CASSQDRGLGEQYF
TRBD1	TRBJ2-5	-	TRBV11-1	TGTGCCAGCAGCTCCTGGGGACAGGGAGAGACCCAGTACTTC	CASSSWGQGETQYF
TRBD2	TRBJ2-7	few	TRBV27	TGTGCCAGCACCCGAGCGGGGGGAGTCTACGAGCAGTACTTC	CASTRAGGVYEQYF
-	TRBJ2-2	few	TRBV7-6	TGTGCCAGCAGCTTGCGCCTGCCCGGGAGTAACACCGGGGAGCCGTTTTTT	CASSLRLPGSNTGEPFF